This TCR beta chain was recovered during a study of control samples from healthy donors and cancer patients. V gave up 5 bases and J gave up 5 bases, with 9 bases separating them. The CDR3 covers 13 residues. Germline CDR1 reads MNHEY; CDR2 reads SVGAGI. Relative to its sample, this clone is medium-sized. Clones were read by immunoSEQ multiplex PCR, and TCRdb kept only the in-frame ones, dropping some. The table has tens of thousands of clones, more than 70% seen once. Sequenced: PBMCs. This rearrangement joins TRBV6-5 to TRBJ2-2; D remains ambiguous. The receptor's source is a man between 60 and 75 years old with colorectal cancer. CDR3 nucleotide sequence: TGTGCCAGCAGTCCCCTGGGAACCGGGGAGCTGTTTTTT. Translating it yields CASSPLGTGELFF.